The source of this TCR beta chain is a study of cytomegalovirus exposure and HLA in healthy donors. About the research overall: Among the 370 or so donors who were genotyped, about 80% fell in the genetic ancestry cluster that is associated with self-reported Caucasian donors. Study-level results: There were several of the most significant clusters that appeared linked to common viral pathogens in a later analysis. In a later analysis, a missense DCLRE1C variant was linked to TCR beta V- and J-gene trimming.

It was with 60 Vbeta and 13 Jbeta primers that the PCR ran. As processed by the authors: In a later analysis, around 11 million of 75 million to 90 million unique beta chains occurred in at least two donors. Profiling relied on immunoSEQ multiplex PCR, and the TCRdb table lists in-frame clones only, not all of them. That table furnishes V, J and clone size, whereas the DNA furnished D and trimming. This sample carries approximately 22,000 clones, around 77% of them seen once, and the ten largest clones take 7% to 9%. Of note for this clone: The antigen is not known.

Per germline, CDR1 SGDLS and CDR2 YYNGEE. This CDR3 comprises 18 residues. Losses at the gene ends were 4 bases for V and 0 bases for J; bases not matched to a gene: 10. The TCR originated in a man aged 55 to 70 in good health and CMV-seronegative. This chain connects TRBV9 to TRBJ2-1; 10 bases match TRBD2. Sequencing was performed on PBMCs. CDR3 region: CASSLRSGGVSSYNEQFF. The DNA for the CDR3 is TGTGCCAGCAGCCTCCGAAGCGGGGGGGTTAGCTCCTACAATGAGCAGTTCTTC.